The T cell receptor (beta chain) described here comes from a study of T cell changes during pregnancy in multiple sclerosis. Clones were sequenced by immunoSEQ multiplex PCR, and TCRdb holds only the in-frame ones, with some missing. The profile covers about 52,000 clones, with approximately 92% appearing a single time and about 0.37% taken by the ten largest. The sample here was CD4+ T cells from peripheral blood mononuclear cells, taken before pregnancy. This clonotype was sampled from a female donor with multiple sclerosis, enrolled in a pregnancy study.

The CDR3 region is CASSDKKRDNEQYF. Written as DNA, the CDR3 is TGTGCCAGCAGTGATAAAAAGCGGGATAACGAGCAGTACTTC. This sequence joins TRBV2 and TRBJ2-7; TRBD2 matches 7 bases. V lost 3 bases, J lost 5 bases, and 7 bases stayed unmatched. The CDR3 is 14 residues long. CDR1 is SNHLY and CDR2 is FYNNEI in the germline V gene.